The 30 T cell receptor beta chains presented below share a single source sample, sequenced in a study of blood T cells in healthy people across ages. Primed by a sample-barcoded 5' primer and a J-beta primer mix, a second PCR proceeded for roughly 7 to 11 cycles. TCRdb passed the 5' RACE reads through MiXCR, listing each CDR3 protein once. The sample has over 1.5 million distinct CDR3 sequences, around 50% seen once. The source material was blood. These TCRs come from a middle-aged woman in good health.

The V and J genes are TRBV5-1 and TRBJ2-5; 7 bases map to TRBD1. The J call may not be correct, given that the DNA end is closer to TRBJ2-7. Germline lookup yields CDR1 SGHRS and CDR2 YFSETQ. The CDR3 extends over 15 amino acids. The CDR3 DNA sequence: TGCGCCAGCAGCTTGGGAGGGGGCCGGACCTACGAGCAGTACTTC. It encodes CASSLGGGRTYEQYF.

This clonotype showed up just a few times. V and J are TRBV12-3 or TRBV12-4 and TRBJ2-3; tentatively, D is TRBD2 (6 bases). Trimming shortened V by 5 bases and J by 9 bases, and 18 bases separated the two germline ends. The CDR3 loop spans 14 amino acids. This CDR3 is CASSPSVRLSTQYF. In DNA form, the CDR3 reads TGTGCCAGCAGTCCTAGCGTACGACTGAGCACGCAGTATTTT.

This chain connects TRBV12-3 or TRBV12-4 to TRBJ2-7; D is ambiguous. The CDR3 runs to 13 residues. V lost 2 bases to trimming and J lost 3 bases, with 8 bases between them. As DNA, the CDR3 is TGTGCCAGCAGTTTACTACAGAGCTACGAGCAGTACTTC. As protein: CASSLLQSYEQYF.

The chain employs TRBV5-6 and TRBJ2-7; 8 bases align to TRBD1. Germline V gene lookup returns CDR1 SGHDT and CDR2 YYEEEE. The CDR3 length is 17 residues. Germline trimming cut 4 bases from V and 7 bases from J; bases unmatched to any gene: 19. In nucleotides, the CDR3 is TGTGCCAGCAGCGCGTTTGGACAGGGAACTAGGGGGAATGAGCAGTACTTC. Its translation is CASSAFGQGTRGNEQYF. Based on the CDR3 plus reference TRBV5-6 and TRBJ2-7, the full variable domain is DAGVTQSPTHLIKTRGQQVTLRCSPKSGHDTVSWYQQALGQGPQFIFQYYEEEERQRGNFPDRFSGHQFPNYSSELNVNALLLGDSALYLCASSAFGQGTRGNEQYFGPGTRLTVT.

There are a few counts of this clonotype. This chain joins TRBV5-4 and TRBJ2-1; 7 bases are a match to TRBD2. Germline values: CDR1 SGHNT, CDR2 YYREEE (reference sequence). V shed 6 bases and J 3 bases; nucleotides not matched to a gene: 9. This CDR3 spans 15 amino acids. As DNA, the CDR3 is TGTGCCAGCATTCTGGGAGGGTCGGACTACAATGAGCAGTTCTTC. Protein product: CASILGGSDYNEQFF.

This clonotype came up a few times. The V call is TRBV4-2, the J call TRBJ2-1; 11 nucleotides agree with TRBD1. The junction had 6 bases not matched to a gene; V was cut back by 0 bases and J by 5 bases. Looked up from germline, CDR1 is LGHNA and CDR2 is YNFKEQ. The CDR3 extends over 17 amino acids. The CDR3 sequence is CASSQDTRDRGNNEQFF. CDR3 nucleotides: TGTGCCAGCAGCCAAGATACCCGGGACAGGGGGAACAATGAGCAGTTCTTC.

DNA for the CDR3: TGTGCCAGCAAGACCCTAGACAATGAGCAGTTCTTC. It translates to CASKTLDNEQFF. The gene calls are TRBV5-5 and TRBJ2-1, with no clear D. V lost 6 bases, J lost 5 bases, and 9 bases lay in between. The CDR3 is 12 amino acids. The germline V gene has CDR1 SGHKS and CDR2 YYEKEE (reference sequence).

The V call is TRBV7-9, the J call TRBJ1-1; no definite D call. Germline loops: CDR1 SEHNR, CDR2 FQNEAQ (reference sequence). V lost 6 bases to trimming and J lost 1 base, with 9 bases between them. This CDR3 comprises 13 residues. This CDR3 reads CASSRASNTEAFF. The CDR3 bases are TGTGCCAGCAGTCGGGCCTCGAACACTGAAGCTTTCTTT.

The rearrangement links TRBV20-1 to TRBJ2-5; D is unresolved. This CDR3 comprises 13 residues. Germline CDR1 and CDR2: DFQATT and SNEGSKA (reference sequence). This CDR3 is CSGTSRNQETQYF. The CDR3 DNA is TGCAGCGGTACCTCGCGGAACCAAGAGACCCAGTACTTC.

The chain carries TRBV7-2 and TRBJ2-7, with D possibly matching TRBD1 (5 bases). The length of the CDR3 is 15 residues. V lost 5 bases and J lost 3, with 17 bases in between. Germline V lookup: CDR1 SGHTA, CDR2 FQGNSA. The CDR3 DNA reads TGTGCCAGCAGCGCGAGAGCAATCGACAGCTACGAGCAGTACTTC. Translated, it gives CASSARAIDSYEQYF.

The chain links TRBV20-1 to TRBJ2-5; TRBD2 might be the D (6 bases). This CDR3 has 13 amino acids. V was cut by 5 bases and J by 4 bases, with 14 bases left in between. CDR1 DFQATT and CDR2 SNEGSKA come from the germline V gene (reference sequence). The CDR3, as DNA: TGCAGTGCTCCCGGGGGTGGCGGAGAGACCCAGTACTTC. It specifies CSAPGGGGETQYF.

This chain links TRBV28 with TRBJ2-5, with 7 bases aligning to TRBD2. J gave up 7 bases and V 3 bases, and 11 bases lay outside the gene matches. The CDR3 runs to 15 residues. Germline CDR1 is MDHEN and CDR2 is SYDVKM. The CDR3 DNA reads as TGTGCCAGCAGTTTCAGTCGGGACTATACCGTGACCCAGTACTTC. This codes for CASSFSRDYTVTQYF.

The chain is built from TRBV3-1 and TRBJ1-2; perhaps TRBD1 as D (5 bases). This CDR3 contains 17 residues. Germline assignment: CDR1 LGHDT and CDR2 YNNKEL (reference sequence). Trimming removed 2 bases from V and 6 bases from J, with 22 bases in between. The DNA for the CDR3 is TGTGCCAGCAGCCAATCATGGACGGGGCTTACCCCAGATGGCTACACCTTC. This sequence encodes CASSQSWTGLTPDGYTF.

The rearrangement uses TRBV5-1 and TRBJ2-4; 8 positions match TRBD1. The J call is doubtful: the DNA matches TRBJ2-7 better. The CDR3 is made up of 13 amino acids. The germline CDR1 and CDR2 sequences are SGHRS and YFSETQ. The CDR3: CASRPGTGDEQYF. DNA for the CDR3: TGCGCCAGCAGACCCGGGACAGGCGACGAGCAGTACTTC.

V and J are TRBV20-1 and TRBJ2-1; the D call may be TRBD1 or TRBD2 (5 bases each). Germline V gene data show CDR1 as DFQATT and CDR2 as SNEGSKA (reference sequence). V shed 6 bases and J shed 1 base, with 16 bases lying between them. The CDR3 sequence is 15 residues long. The DNA of the CDR3 is TGCAGTGCCCCAGGTGGGGGATTATCCTACAATGAGCAGTTCTTC. Protein: CSAPGGGLSYNEQFF.

J is TRBJ2-5 and V is TRBV7-2, with TRBD2 matching 8 bases. CDR1 is SGHTA, CDR2 FQGNSA, per germline. This CDR3 contains 16 residues. With 5 bases clipped from V and 0 bases from J, the junction kept 8 bases outside the gene matches. The CDR3 loop reads CASSNGGAPYQETQYF. CDR3 sequence (DNA): TGTGCCAGCAGCAACGGGGGGGCCCCGTACCAAGAGACCCAGTACTTC.

This clonotype turned up a few times. This chain connects TRBV2 to TRBJ2-4; D unresolved. CDR1 is SNHLY, CDR2 FYNNEI, per germline. The CDR3 is 14 residues long. Between the trimmed V and J ends, which lost 7 bases and 0 bases, there was a span of 10 bases. The CDR3 loop is CASTERLAKNIQYF. CDR3 DNA sequence: TGTGCCAGCACGGAGAGACTAGCCAAAAACATTCAGTACTTC. Full variable domain (outside the CDR3, taken from reference TRBV2 and TRBJ2-4): EPEVTQTPSHQVTQMGQEVILRCVPISNHLYFYWYRQILGQKVEFLVSFYNNEISEKSEIFDDQFSVERPDGSNFTLKIRSTKLEDSAMYFCASTERLAKNIQYFGAGTRLSVL.

V and J are TRBV29-1 and TRBJ2-3; D gene unclear. There are 11 residues in the CDR3. Germline V gives CDR1 SQVTM, CDR2 ANQGSEA. V gave up 3 bases and J gave up 7 bases, with 8 bases separating them. In nucleotides, the CDR3 is TGCAGCGTTGAGAAGGCTAATACGCAGTATTTT. Amino acid sequence: CSVEKANTQYF.

The CDR3 DNA reads TGTGCCAGCAGCTCTAGCGGGGGCCGGGATACGCAGTATTTT. This sequence encodes CASSSSGGRDTQYF. The chain links TRBV11-3 to TRBJ2-3, with 10 bases identical to TRBD2. The CDR3 spans 14 residues. With 4 bases clipped from V and 6 bases from J, the junction kept 4 bases outside the gene matches. Germline V lookup: CDR1 SGHNT, CDR2 YENEEA.

This clonotype was counted only a few times. V gene TRBV15 combines with J gene TRBJ2-4; TRBD1 matches 8 bases. From germline, CDR1 is LNHNV and CDR2 YYDKDF (reference sequence). V lost 0 bases and J lost 6; bases outside the gene matches: 4. There are 15 residues in the CDR3. CDR3 in DNA: TGTGCCACCAGCAGAGATGGACAGGGAAGAAACATTCAGTACTTC. Translation gives CATSRDGQGRNIQYF.

This clonotype came up a few times. The J gene is TRBJ2-5, the V gene TRBV20-1, with 9 positions matching TRBD2. The end of the DNA is better explained by TRBJ2-1, so the J call may be wrong. The CDR3 sequence is 15 residues long. Germline CDR1 is DFQATT and CDR2 is SNEGSKA (reference sequence). The CDR3: CSASPLAGGGGEQFF. CDR3 DNA: TGCAGTGCTAGCCCACTAGCGGGCGGGGGCGGTGAGCAGTTCTTC.

This sequence joins TRBV25-1 and TRBJ2-5; the D is unclear. V lost 3 bases to trimming and J lost 11 bases, with 22 bases between them. The CDR3 covers 15 residues. Germline-derived CDR1 and CDR2 are MGHDK and SYGVNS. The DNA for the CDR3 is TGTGCCAGCAGTGATTTCGGAGTGACCGACAATGAGCAGTACTTC. The encoded protein is CASSDFGVTDNEQYF.

The chain carries TRBV12-3 or TRBV12-4 and TRBJ1-1, with 7 bases identical to TRBD1. CDR3 length: 12 amino acids. With V trimmed by 3 bases and J by 8 bases, 3 bases remained unmatched. This CDR3 reads CASSFRDREAFF. The DNA for the CDR3 is TGTGCCAGCAGTTTTAGGGACAGAGAAGCTTTCTTT.

The chain carries TRBV5-1 and TRBJ1-2, with D unresolved. The V gene lost 0 bases and the J gene lost 8 bases, with 14 bases spanning the gap. CDR3 length equals 14 residues. In germline, CDR1 is SGHRS, CDR2 YFSETQ. The CDR3 sequence is CASSLVSTAGGYTF. CDR3 in DNA: TGCGCCAGCAGCTTGGTTTCGACGGCGGGGGGCTACACCTTC.

The chain couples TRBV29-1 to TRBJ2-7, with 11 bases that match TRBD1. The CDR3 length is 15 residues. Germline-derived CDR1 and CDR2 are SQVTM and ANQGSEA. Unmatched junction bases numbered 11, after V lost 3 bases and J lost 7 bases. CDR3 sequence reads: CSVELGQGVLGEQYF. Written as DNA, the CDR3 is TGCAGCGTTGAGTTGGGACAGGGGGTACTTGGTGAGCAGTACTTC.

This clonotype was picked up a small number of times. The genes are TRBV20-1 and TRBJ2-5; D is unclear. The ends were cut back, 3 bases at V and 5 bases at J, with 22 bases in the middle. The germline gives CDR1 DFQATT, CDR2 SNEGSKA (reference sequence). This CDR3 comprises 16 residues. This CDR3 reads CSASSMSTRHGETQYF. In DNA form, the CDR3 reads TGCAGTGCTAGCAGTATGTCTACACGCCATGGGGAGACCCAGTACTTC.

This chain links TRBV5-1 with TRBJ2-3; D ambiguous. Deletions cut 6 bases from V and 1 base from J, with 9 bases between. The CDR3 runs 13 residues. Germline-derived CDR1 and CDR2 are SGHRS and YFSETQ. The CDR3 bases are TGCGCCAGCACCGATGGGGGCACAGATACGCAGTATTTT. Translating it yields CASTDGGTDTQYF.

This clonotype was found a few times. An end of the junction does not agree with germline; a read error may underlie this. The J gene is TRBJ2-2, the V gene TRBV4-2; D unresolved. This CDR3 spans 14 amino acids. Germline V gene data show CDR1 as LGHNA and CDR2 as YNFKEQ. CDR3 sequence: CASSQVLNTGELFF. The CDR3 bases are TGCGCCAGCAGCCAAGTTTTGAACACCGGGGAGCTGTTTTTT.

The V and J genes are TRBV7-2 and TRBJ2-7; 7 bases line up with TRBD2. This CDR3 has 16 amino acids. Trimming cost V 4 bases and J 7 bases; bases outside gene matches: 16. Germline V gene sequence: CDR1 SGHTA, CDR2 FQGNSA. This CDR3 reads CASSSSPGGIYNEQYF. The CDR3 DNA reads TGTGCCAGCAGCTCCTCGCCCGGGGGGATCTACAATGAGCAGTACTTC.

This clonotype was seen only a few times. The gene calls are TRBV29-1 and TRBJ2-5, with a weak D call TRBD2 (6 bases). The CDR3 is made up of 13 amino acids. Between the trimmed V and J ends, which lost 8 bases and 1 base, there was a span of 14 bases. Germline lookup yields CDR1 SQVTM and CDR2 ANQGSEA. CDR3 in DNA: TGCAGCATGGGACTGCGGACCCAAGAGACCCAGTACTTC. It is translated as CSMGLRTQETQYF.